One and the same sample provided the 21 T cell receptor beta chains below, sequenced in a study of Ad26.COV2.S vaccination and SARS-CoV-2 variants. Generated by immunoSEQ multiplex PCR, the TCRdb table keeps only in-frame clones and is missing some. Seen here are approximately 340,000 clones, just over 90% observed once, and the top ten hold 3% to 5%. Sequencing used peripheral blood, obtained after recovery from COVID-19. Every receptor here comes from a human donor who had recovered from COVID-19.

The chain couples TRBV7-9 to TRBJ2-3; the D gene is possibly TRBD2 (5 bases). Germline V CDR1 and CDR2: SEHNR, FQNEAQ (reference sequence). CDR3 length equals 14 residues. The ends were cut back, 1 base at V and 7 bases at J, with 12 bases in the middle. CDR3 region: CASSLDLSGNTQYF. The CDR3 DNA sequence: TGTGCCAGCAGCTTAGATCTGTCCGGGAATACGCAGTATTTT.

The chain carries TRBV20-1 and TRBJ2-1; 9 nucleotides match TRBD2. CDR3 length: 15 residues. From germline, CDR1 is DFQATT and CDR2 SNEGSKA (reference sequence). V shed 3 bases, J shed 5 bases, and the junction held 8 bases outside the gene matches. In DNA form, the CDR3 reads TGCAGTGCTAGTGGCCTAGCGGGGATCCACAATGAGCAGTTCTTC. Amino acid sequence: CSASGLAGIHNEQFF.

This clone was counted a single time. The chain recombines TRBV7-6 with TRBJ1-1; no reliable D call. CDR3 size: 16 residues. Trimming pared 0 bases from V and 1 base from J, leaving 12 bases between. Germline V lookup: CDR1 SGHVS, CDR2 FNYEAQ. Written as DNA, the CDR3 is TGTGCCAGCAGCTTAGCGGCGGCTGGGTGGAACACTGAAGCTTTCTTT. Protein sequence: CASSLAAAGWNTEAFF.

The chain combines TRBV4-3 with TRBJ2-3; the match to TRBD2 covers 10 bases. Trimming at V came to 6 bases and at J to 8 bases, leaving 11 bases not matched to a gene. Germline values: CDR1 LGHNA, CDR2 YSLEER. The CDR3 runs 15 residues. The CDR3 loop is CASSNGAGGRGTQYF. CDR3 nucleotides: TGCGCCAGCAGTAACGGAGCGGGGGGGCGGGGTACGCAGTATTTT.

The chain joins TRBV9 to TRBJ2-7; 8 bases agree with TRBD2. V was pared by 3 bases and J by 7 bases, with 9 bases of the junction left unmatched. The germline V gene encodes CDR1 SGDLS and CDR2 YYNGEE. CDR3 size: 14 residues. The CDR3 loop is CASSAGRGLGEQYF. The CDR3 DNA sequence: TGTGCCAGCAGCGCCGGGAGGGGGTTAGGTGAGCAGTACTTC.

The rearrangement links TRBV7-6 to TRBJ1-6; D gene ambiguous. Germline-derived CDR1 and CDR2 are SGHVS and FNYEAQ. Trimming left V 5 bases short and J 0 bases short, with 14 bases between. The CDR3 spans 17 residues. The CDR3 is CASSQLGKSSYNSPLHF. The DNA of the CDR3 is TGTGCCAGCAGCCAATTGGGAAAGAGCTCCTATAATTCACCCCTCCACTTT.

This rearrangement joins TRBV20-1 to TRBJ2-5; D is unclear. The CDR3 totals 10 residues. V lost 3 bases and J 6 bases, leaving 5 bases between the germline ends. The germline gives CDR1 DFQATT, CDR2 SNEGSKA (reference sequence). The CDR3 DNA reads TGCAGTGCTAGTGTGCAGACCCAGTACTTC. Translation: CSASVQTQYF.

Comments on this clone: Other DNA sequences within the sample encode an identical CDR3. This chain links TRBV7-9 with TRBJ1-1; TRBD1 is a possible D gene (5 bases). CDR1 SEHNR and CDR2 FQNEAQ come from the germline V gene (reference sequence). Trimming stripped 1 base from V and 5 bases from J, with 5 bases between. CDR3 size: 12 residues. The CDR3 here is CASSLGTTEAFF. The CDR3 region has the DNA TGTGCCAGCAGCTTAGGGACAACTGAAGCTTTCTTT. The variable domain in full, with the rest retrieved from reference TRBV7-9 and TRBJ1-1, is DTGVSQNPRHKITKRGQNVTFRCDPISEHNRLYWYRQTLGQGPEFLTYFQNEAQLEKSRLLSDRFSAERPKGSFSTLEIQRTEQGDSAMYLCASSLGTTEAFFGQGTRLTVV.

The table lists this clone with a count of one. The chain is built from TRBV10-3 and TRBJ1-2, with TRBD1 identical over 8 bases. The CDR3 covers 15 residues. Trimming removed 6 bases from V and 4 bases from J; junction bases left unmatched: 10. Germline loops: CDR1 ENHRY, CDR2 SYGVKD. CDR3 sequence: CAISLKPGQAYGYTF. The CDR3 DNA is TGTGCCATCAGCCTAAAACCGGGACAGGCCTATGGCTACACCTTC.

In its sample, this clone was seen once. The chain uses TRBV27 and TRBJ1-1; D remains unclear. The germline V gene encodes CDR1 MNHEY and CDR2 SMNVEV (reference sequence). The length of the CDR3 is 14 residues. Trimming took 3 bases from V and 4 from J, leaving 12 bases between them. As DNA, the CDR3 is TGTGCCAGCAGTTTCACGCCTGAGGGCACTGAAGCTTTCTTT. Translated, it gives CASSFTPEGTEAFF.

The gene calls are TRBV10-1 and TRBJ2-4, with 11 bases aligning to TRBD2. This CDR3 contains 13 residues. V dropped 2 bases and J dropped 9; count of bases not matched to a gene: 0. The germline gives CDR1 WNHNN, CDR2 SYGVQD (reference sequence). Written as DNA, the CDR3 is TGCGCCAGCAGTGAGACTAGCGGGGGCATTCAGTACTTC. Residues: CASSETSGGIQYF.

The chain is built from TRBV6-1 and TRBJ2-5; D not resolved. Germline assignment: CDR1 MNHNS and CDR2 SASEGT. The CDR3 covers 15 residues. V was clipped by 2 bases and J by 4 bases, with 14 bases between them. The CDR3 coding sequence is TGTGCCAGCAGTGAAATGAGAGGTCGAATAGAGACCCAGTACTTC. Encoded protein: CASSEMRGRIETQYF.

The V and J genes are TRBV2 and TRBJ1-1; possibly TRBD1 for D (5 bases). The CDR3 consists of 14 residues. Germline CDR1 is SNHLY and CDR2 is FYNNEI. The V end lost 2 bases, the J end lost 3 bases, and 10 bases lay between the germline ends. In DNA, the CDR3 is TGTGCCAGCAGTGAAAGGGGCGGGGACACTGAAGCTTTCTTT. Its protein is CASSERGGDTEAFF.

The chain combines TRBV2 with TRBJ2-7, with D uncertain. Per the germline V gene, CDR1 is SNHLY and CDR2 is FYNNEI. The CDR3 totals 13 residues. Trimming stripped 8 bases from V and 6 bases from J, with 17 bases between. CDR3 DNA sequence: TGTGCCAGCGGAAGCTCAGGTGGCGGCGAGCAGTACTTC. Amino acid sequence: CASGSSGGGEQYF.

This chain connects TRBV18 to TRBJ1-2, with TRBD1 matching 7 bases. The CDR3 has 15 residues. Germline lookup yields CDR1 KGHSH and CDR2 LQKENI. The junction had 8 bases not matched to a gene; V was cut back by 3 bases and J by 4 bases. The CDR3 is CASSPGTDTLYGYTF. CDR3 nucleotide sequence: TGTGCCAGCTCACCTGGGACAGACACCCTCTATGGCTACACCTTC.

The V call is TRBV5-1, the J call TRBJ2-1; D call uncertain. CDR3 length: 15 amino acids. From germline, CDR1 is SGHRS and CDR2 YFSETQ. The germline V and J ends were trimmed by 0 bases and 4 bases, with 11 bases remaining between them. CDR3 sequence: CASSLDWDEYNEQFF. The CDR3 DNA sequence: TGCGCCAGCAGCTTGGATTGGGATGAATACAATGAGCAGTTCTTC.

The CDR3 coding sequence is TGTGCCAGCAGTGAAAGCGAGGTCCTGAACTATGGCTACACCTTC. Translating it yields CASSESEVLNYGYTF. The rearrangement links TRBV6-4 to TRBJ1-2; D is unresolved. Germline CDR1 and CDR2: MRHNA and SNTAGT. V shed 3 bases and J shed 2 bases, with 13 bases lying between them. CDR3 length: 15 amino acids.

The chain links TRBV5-4 to TRBJ1-2; a possible D gene is TRBD1 (6 bases). The CDR3 covers 13 residues. V lost 3 bases and J 7 bases, leaving 13 bases between the germline ends. Germline V lookup: CDR1 SGHNT, CDR2 YYREEE (reference sequence). The CDR3 protein is CASSSRTARGYTF. The DNA for the CDR3 is TGTGCCAGCAGCTCACGGACAGCCCGTGGCTACACCTTC.

The gene calls are TRBV19 and TRBJ1-1; 11 nucleotides agree with TRBD1. This CDR3 is built from 17 residues. Germline V CDR1 and CDR2: LNHDA, SQIVND (reference sequence). The ends lost 6 bases at V and 0 bases at J; junction bases unmatched: 9. CDR3 sequence: CASRPGQGGTMNTEAFF. DNA of the CDR3: TGTGCCAGTAGGCCGGGACAGGGGGGTACTATGAACACTGAAGCTTTCTTT.

The V and J genes are TRBV7-2 and TRBJ1-5; no clear D. CDR1 is SGHTA and CDR2 is FQGNSA in the germline V gene. The CDR3 consists of 12 residues. Trimming took 4 bases from V and 9 from J, leaving 10 bases between them. CDR3 bases: TGTGCCAGCAGCTCCCCCCACGGGCCCCAGCATTTT. It is translated as CASSSPHGPQHF. The whole variable domain, remainder taken from reference TRBV7-2 and TRBJ1-5, is GAGVSQSPSNKVTEKGKDVELRCDPISGHTALYWYRQSLGQGLEFLIYFQGNSAPDKSGLPSDRFSAERTGGSVSTLTIQRTQQEDSAVYLCASSSPHGPQHFGDGTRLSIL.

The chain employs TRBV2 and TRBJ1-1; TRBD1 might be the D (6 bases). The V gene lost 8 bases and the J gene lost 8 bases, with 18 bases spanning the gap. From germline, CDR1 is SNHLY and CDR2 FYNNEI. The CDR3 is made up of 13 amino acids. This CDR3 reads CASSKLRGAEAFF. The CDR3 region has the DNA TGTGCCAGCTCGAAGCTCAGGGGAGCAGAAGCTTTCTTT.